This TCR beta chain was sequenced for a study of OX40 agonist ivuxolimab in advanced cancers. Regarding the study as a whole: No antigen was identified for the clonally expanded peripheral T cells. At doses 0.1 to 3.0 mg/kg, CD4+ and CD8+ clones expanded. CD4+ T cells averaged fewer expanded clones than CD8+ T cells.

Autoimmune disease history or systemic immunosuppression was exclusionary. This CDR3 spans 15 amino acids. Germline assignment: CDR1 GTSNPN and CDR2 SVGIG (reference sequence). A word on this clone: Its antigen remains unidentified. Sequence at one end of the junction differs from germline and may be a read error.

Assay: immunoSEQ multiplex PCR; the TCRdb copy retains only in-frame clones and omits some. The sample yields 20,000 to 30,000 clones, more than 70% seen once. This clonotype was sampled from an adult with an advanced solid tumor such as melanoma, head and neck, liver or kidney cancer. The input for sequencing was CD4+ or CD8+ T cells sorted from blood, taken in a trial of the OX40 agonist ivuxolimab. The rearrangement joins TRBV30 to TRBJ1-3, with no clear D. The CDR3 spells CVWITGSFPGNTIYF. DNA of the CDR3: TGTGTCTGGATAACCGGATCTTTCCCAGGAAACACCATATATTTT. The full variable domain, rest sourced from reference TRBV30 and TRBJ1-3, is SQTIHQWPATLVQPVGSPLSLECTVEGTSNPNLYWYRQAAGRGLQLLFYSVGIGQISSEVPQNLSASRPQDRQFILSSKKLLLSDSGFYLCVWITGSFPGNTIYFGEGSWLTVV.